This T cell receptor beta chain was sequenced for a study of T-cell reconstitution after alpha-beta-depleted transplantation in children. Unique molecular identifiers were used in preparing the TCRbeta library. TCRdb itself ran the PCR reads through MiXCR, one entry per CDR3 protein. The data contain 500,000 or so distinct CDR3 sequences, around a third of them singletons. CDR3 length: 15 amino acids. J was trimmed by 6 bases and V by 5 bases; bases with no gene match: 10. Looked up from germline, CDR1 is MNHEY and CDR2 is SVGEGT. The clonotype comes from a human donor who donated a stem cell graft to a child with aplastic anemia. The chain is built from TRBV6-2 or TRBV6-3 and TRBJ2-7, with 10 bases that match TRBD1. The sequences come from PBMCs from the stem cell graft donor, collected from the stem cell graft. The CDR3 bases are TGTGCCAGCAGTCCCCATGACAGGGGGCACGGCGAGCAGTACTTC. This gives the protein CASSPHDRGHGEQYF.